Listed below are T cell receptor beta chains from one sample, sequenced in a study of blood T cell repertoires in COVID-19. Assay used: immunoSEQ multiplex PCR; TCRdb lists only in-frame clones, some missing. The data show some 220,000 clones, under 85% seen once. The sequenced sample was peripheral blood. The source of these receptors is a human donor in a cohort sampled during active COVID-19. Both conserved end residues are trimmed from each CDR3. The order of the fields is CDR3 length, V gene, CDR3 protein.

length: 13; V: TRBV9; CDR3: ASSLRDRQNSPLH
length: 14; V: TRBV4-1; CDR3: ASSQAHGVTTYEQY
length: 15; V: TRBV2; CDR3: ASILEVGQGRIWGYT
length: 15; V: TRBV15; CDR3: ATSRGFETDFFYGYT
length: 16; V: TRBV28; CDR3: ASSFPIAGAISYNEQF
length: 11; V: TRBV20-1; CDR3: SASSRGLEKLF
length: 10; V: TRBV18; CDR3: ASSEQGSEQY
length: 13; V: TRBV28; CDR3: ASRVDRDRGSGYT
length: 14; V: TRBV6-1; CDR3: ASSEAFRGAGNTIY
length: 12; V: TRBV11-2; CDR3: ASSSILRTGELF
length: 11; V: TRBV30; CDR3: AWSPDRNHEQY
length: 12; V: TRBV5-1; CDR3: ASSLGQGIYGYT
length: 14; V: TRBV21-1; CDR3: ASSPEAGGAYNEQF
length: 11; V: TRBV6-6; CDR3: ATGRGQQETQY
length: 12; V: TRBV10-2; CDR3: ASTVREGPDTQY
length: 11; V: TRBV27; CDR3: ASSLLSNQPQH
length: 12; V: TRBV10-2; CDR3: ASSELAATYEQY
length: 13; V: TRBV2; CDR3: ASSLGQGSGNTIY
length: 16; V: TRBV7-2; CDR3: ASSLRTSGLGITGELF
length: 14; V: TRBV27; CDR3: ASTFYGGGPNNEQF
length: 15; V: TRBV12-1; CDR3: ASSFPQGVFVSYEQY
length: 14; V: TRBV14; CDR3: ASSQGPCETEDTQY
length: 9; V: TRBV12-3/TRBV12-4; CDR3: ASSFSGEQF
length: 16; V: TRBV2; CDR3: ASSVLAGVIPISYEQY
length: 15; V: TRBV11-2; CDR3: ASSFRSGGTPYNEQF
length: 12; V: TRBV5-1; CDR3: ASSLSRTQGTQY
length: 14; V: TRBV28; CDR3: ASSFPRAGGDNEQF
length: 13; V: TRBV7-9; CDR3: ASSFGGQGFREQY
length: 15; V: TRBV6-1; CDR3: ASSEPGQGRGGGGYT
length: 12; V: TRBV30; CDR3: AWTITGFSTEAF
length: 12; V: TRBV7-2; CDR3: ASSLGGSANTIY
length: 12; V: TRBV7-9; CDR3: ASSLVDRVGGYT